What follows describes a single T cell receptor (beta chain). Its cognate antigen is unknown. This sample is drawn from a study of CD8 T cells in Susac syndrome. Study-wide results and caveats: As the study acknowledged, the number of individuals who were part of its TCR sequencing and HLA analysis was relatively small.

V lost 0 bases to trimming and J lost 3 bases, with 7 bases between them. The germline CDR1 and CDR2 sequences are DFQATT and SNEGSKA (reference sequence). This CDR3 has 13 amino acids. With random hexamers, roughly 0.5 to 1 ug RNA was reverse transcribed. The CDR3 of TCR beta was amplified by immunoSEQ multiplex PCR across 54 Vbeta and 13 Jbeta. TCRdb itself ran the immunoSEQ multiplex PCR reads through MiXCR, one entry per CDR3 protein. The repertoire holds roughly 220,000 distinct CDR3 sequences, with around 93% as singletons. Sequencing of TCR beta was carried out in blood CD8+ and CD4+ T cells. The CD8+ and CD4+ T cells were negatively isolated, with the TEMRA cells enriched by FACS.

This TCR was sampled from a human donor with Susac syndrome. J is TRBJ2-3 and V is TRBV20-1, with no clear D. Sequencing was done on a sample of CD4+ T cells from PBMCs. The CDR3 nucleotides read TGCAGTGCTAGAGAGTCTTTTACAGATACGCAGTATTTT. Translated: CSARESFTDTQYF.